This entry describes one TCR beta chain. The data were obtained in a study of T cells after yellow fever vaccination. It was through 5'RACE template switching that TCR cDNA was made, with a universal primer site and UMIs added. TCRdb re-called the 5' RACE reads with MiXCR, one entry per CDR3 protein. The repertoire holds some 170,000 distinct CDR3 sequences, with roughly 9% as singletons. This CDR3 region has 13 residues. The germline gives CDR1 SGHTA, CDR2 FQGNSA. V shed 6 bases, J shed 5 bases, and the junction held 7 bases outside the gene matches. This clonotype was obtained from a man aged 18 to 29 who received the YFV17D yellow fever vaccine. Sequenced material: CD8+ T cells sorted from PBMCs, taken 45 days after the yellow fever booster vaccination. This chain links TRBV7-2 with TRBJ2-7; 7 bases fit TRBD2. CDR3 DNA: TGTGCCAGCAGTTACGGGGGGAGCCACGAGCAGTACGTC. Translation: CASSYGGSHEQYV.